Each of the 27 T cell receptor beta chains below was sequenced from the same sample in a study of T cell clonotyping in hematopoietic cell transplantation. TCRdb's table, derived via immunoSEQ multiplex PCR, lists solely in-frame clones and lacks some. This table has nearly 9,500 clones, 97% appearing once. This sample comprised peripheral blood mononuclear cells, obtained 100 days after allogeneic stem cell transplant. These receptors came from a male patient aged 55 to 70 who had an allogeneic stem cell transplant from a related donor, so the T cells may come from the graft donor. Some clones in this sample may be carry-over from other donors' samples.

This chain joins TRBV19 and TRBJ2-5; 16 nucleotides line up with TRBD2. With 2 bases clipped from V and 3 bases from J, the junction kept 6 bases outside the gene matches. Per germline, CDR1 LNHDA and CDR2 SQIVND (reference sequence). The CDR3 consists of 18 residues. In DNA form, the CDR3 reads TGTGCCAGTAGTATAATCGGGACTAGCGGGGGGGCTAAAGAGACCCAGTACTTC. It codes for CASSIIGTSGGAKETQYF.

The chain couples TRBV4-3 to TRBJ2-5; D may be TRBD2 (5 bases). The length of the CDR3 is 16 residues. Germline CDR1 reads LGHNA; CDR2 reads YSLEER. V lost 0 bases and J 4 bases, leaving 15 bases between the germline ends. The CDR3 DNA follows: TGCGCCAGCAGCCAAGATAACGTGCCGGGGAGAGAGACCCAGTACTTC. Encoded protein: CASSQDNVPGRETQYF.

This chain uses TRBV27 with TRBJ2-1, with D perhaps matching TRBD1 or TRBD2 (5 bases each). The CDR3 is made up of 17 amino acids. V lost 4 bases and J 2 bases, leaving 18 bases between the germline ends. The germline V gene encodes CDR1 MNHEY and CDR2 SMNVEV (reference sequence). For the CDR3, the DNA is TGTGCCAGCAGTTCCCGCGCAGGACGGGGCACCTACAATGAGCAGTTCTTC. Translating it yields CASSSRAGRGTYNEQFF.

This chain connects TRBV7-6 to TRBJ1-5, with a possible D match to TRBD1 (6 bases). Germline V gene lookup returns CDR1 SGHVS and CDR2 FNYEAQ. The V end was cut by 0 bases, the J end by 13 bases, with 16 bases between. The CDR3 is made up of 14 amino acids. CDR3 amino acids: CASSLAVGRGGQHF. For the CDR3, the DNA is TGTGCCAGCAGCTTAGCGGTGGGAAGGGGGGGTCAGCATTTT.

The CDR3: CSVERGAHGGELFF. The DNA of the CDR3 is TGCAGCGTTGAAAGGGGGGCGCATGGCGGGGAGCTGTTTTTT. This chain joins TRBV29-1 and TRBJ2-2; D may match TRBD1 or TRBD2 (6 bases each). The CDR3 runs 14 residues. Germline loops: CDR1 SQVTM, CDR2 ANQGSEA. The V end was cut by 2 bases, the J end by 7 bases, with 14 bases between.

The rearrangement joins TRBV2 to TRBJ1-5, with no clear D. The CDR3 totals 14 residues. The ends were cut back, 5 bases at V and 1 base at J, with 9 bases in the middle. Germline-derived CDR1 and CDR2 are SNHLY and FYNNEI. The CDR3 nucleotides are TGTGCCAGCAGTTTAGGAGGGAGCAATCAGCCCCAGCATTTT. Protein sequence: CASSLGGSNQPQHF.

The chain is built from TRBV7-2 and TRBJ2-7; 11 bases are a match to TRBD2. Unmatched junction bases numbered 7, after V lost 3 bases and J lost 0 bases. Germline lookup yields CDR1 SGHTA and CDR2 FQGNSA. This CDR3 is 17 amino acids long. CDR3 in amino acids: CASSLKLTSGSSYEQYF. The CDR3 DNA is TGTGCCAGCAGCTTGAAGCTTACTAGCGGGAGCTCCTACGAGCAGTACTTC.

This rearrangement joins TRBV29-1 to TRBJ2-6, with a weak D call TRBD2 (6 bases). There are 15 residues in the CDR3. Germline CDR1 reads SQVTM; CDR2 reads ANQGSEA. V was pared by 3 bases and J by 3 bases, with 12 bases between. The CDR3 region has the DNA TGCAGCGTTGATAGTGGGGGGTATGGGGCCAACGTCCTGACTTTC. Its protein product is CSVDSGGYGANVLTF.

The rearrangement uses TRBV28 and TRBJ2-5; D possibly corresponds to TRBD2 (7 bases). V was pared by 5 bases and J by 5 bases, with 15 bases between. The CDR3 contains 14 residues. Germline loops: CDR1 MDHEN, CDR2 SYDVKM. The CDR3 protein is CASSASGGRETQYF. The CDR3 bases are TGTGCCAGCAGTGCATCGGGGGGCCGGGAGACCCAGTACTTC.

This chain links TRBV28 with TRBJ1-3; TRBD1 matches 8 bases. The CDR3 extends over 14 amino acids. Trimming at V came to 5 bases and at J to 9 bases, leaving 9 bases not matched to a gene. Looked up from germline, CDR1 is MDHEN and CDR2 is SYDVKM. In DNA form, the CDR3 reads TGTGCCAGCAGTCCGACAGGGGACCCCCCCACCATATATTTT. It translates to CASSPTGDPPTIYF. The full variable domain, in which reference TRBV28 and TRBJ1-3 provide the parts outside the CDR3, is DVKVTQSSRYLVKRTGEKVFLECVQDMDHENMFWYRQDPGLGLRLIYFSYDVKMKEKGDIPEGYSVSREKKERFSLILESASTNQTSMYLCASSPTGDPPTIYFGEGSWLTVV.

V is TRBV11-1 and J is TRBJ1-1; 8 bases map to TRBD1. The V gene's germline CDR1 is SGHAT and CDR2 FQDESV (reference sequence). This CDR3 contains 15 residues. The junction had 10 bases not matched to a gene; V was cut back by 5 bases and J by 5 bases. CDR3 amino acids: CASSPRDRRKTEAFF. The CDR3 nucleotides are TGTGCCAGCAGCCCCCGGGACAGGCGAAAAACTGAAGCTTTCTTT.

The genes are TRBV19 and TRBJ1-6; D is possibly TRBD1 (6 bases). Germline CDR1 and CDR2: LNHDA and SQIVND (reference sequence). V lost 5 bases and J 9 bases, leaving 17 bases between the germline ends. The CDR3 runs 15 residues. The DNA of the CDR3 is TGTGCCAGTAGTGTTGGTAGGGGGGGGATTTCACCCCTCCACTTT. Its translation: CASSVGRGGISPLHF. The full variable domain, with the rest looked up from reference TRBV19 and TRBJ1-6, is DGGITQSPKYLFRKEGQNVTLSCEQNLNHDAMYWYRQDPGQGLRLIYYSQIVNDFQKGDIAEGYSVSREKKESFPLTVTSAQKNPTAFYLCASSVGRGGISPLHFGNGTRLTVT.

This CDR3 reads CASSRDPYNEQFF. The CDR3 DNA reads as TGTGCCAGCAGCAGGGACCCCTACAATGAGCAGTTCTTC. The chain has TRBV6-6 and TRBJ2-1, with D perhaps given as TRBD1 or TRBD2 (5 bases each). The CDR3 spans 13 residues. CDR1 is MNHNY and CDR2 is SVGAGI in the germline V gene (reference sequence). V lost 6 bases and J 2 bases, leaving 8 bases between the germline ends.

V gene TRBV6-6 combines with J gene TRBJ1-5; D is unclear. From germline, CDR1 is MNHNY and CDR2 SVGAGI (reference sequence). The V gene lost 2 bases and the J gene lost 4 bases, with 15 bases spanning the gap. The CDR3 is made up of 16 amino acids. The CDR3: CASSYGEGLGNQPQHF. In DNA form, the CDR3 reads TGTGCCAGCAGTTACGGGGAGGGCTTGGGAAATCAGCCCCAGCATTTT.

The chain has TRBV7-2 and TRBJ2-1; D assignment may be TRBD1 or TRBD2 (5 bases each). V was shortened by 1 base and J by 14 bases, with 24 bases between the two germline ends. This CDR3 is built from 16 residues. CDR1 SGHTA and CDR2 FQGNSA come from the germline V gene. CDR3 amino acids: CASSLDHGTAHPGEFF. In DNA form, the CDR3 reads TGTGCCAGCAGCTTAGACCATGGGACCGCACACCCTGGGGAGTTCTTC.

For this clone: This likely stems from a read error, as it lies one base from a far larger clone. CDR3 sequence: CASSPVTYYEQYF. In DNA form, the CDR3 reads TGTGCCAGCAGCCCCGTCACATACTACGAGCAGTACTTC. The V and J genes are TRBV4-2 and TRBJ2-7; the D is unclear. V was pared by 4 bases and J by 3 bases, with 10 bases between. The V gene's germline CDR1 is LGHNA and CDR2 YNFKEQ. CDR3 length: 13 amino acids.

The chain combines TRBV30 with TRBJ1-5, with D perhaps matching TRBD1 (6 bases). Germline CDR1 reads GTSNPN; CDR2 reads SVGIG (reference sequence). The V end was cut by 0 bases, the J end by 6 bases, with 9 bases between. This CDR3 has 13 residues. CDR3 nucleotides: TGTGCCTGGAGTGTAGAGGGGGGTCAGCCCCAGCATTTT. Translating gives CAWSVEGGQPQHF. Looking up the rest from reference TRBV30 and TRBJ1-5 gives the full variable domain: SQTIHQWPATLVQPVGSPLSLECTVEGTSNPNLYWYRQAAGRGLQLLFYSVGIGQISSEVPQNLSASRPQDRQFILSSKKLLLSDSGFYLCAWSVEGGQPQHFGDGTRLSIL.

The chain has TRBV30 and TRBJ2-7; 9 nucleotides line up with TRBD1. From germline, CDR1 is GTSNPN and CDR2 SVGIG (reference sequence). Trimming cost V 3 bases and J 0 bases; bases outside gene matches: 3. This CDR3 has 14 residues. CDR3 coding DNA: TGTGCCTGGAGAGGACAGGGGATCTCCTACGAGCAGTACTTC. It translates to CAWRGQGISYEQYF. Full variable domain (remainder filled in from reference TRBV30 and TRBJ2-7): SQTIHQWPATLVQPVGSPLSLECTVEGTSNPNLYWYRQAAGRGLQLLFYSVGIGQISSEVPQNLSASRPQDRQFILSSKKLLLSDSGFYLCAWRGQGISYEQYFGPGTRLTVT.

CDR3 region: CAWTRDRGGNQPQHF. CDR3 bases: TGTGCCTGGACCCGCGACAGGGGTGGCAATCAGCCCCAGCATTTT. The chain links TRBV30 to TRBJ1-5; the match to TRBD1 covers 8 bases. Germline lookup yields CDR1 GTSNPN and CDR2 SVGIG (reference sequence). V was clipped by 4 bases and J by 2 bases; unmatched bases: 7. The CDR3 is 15 residues long.

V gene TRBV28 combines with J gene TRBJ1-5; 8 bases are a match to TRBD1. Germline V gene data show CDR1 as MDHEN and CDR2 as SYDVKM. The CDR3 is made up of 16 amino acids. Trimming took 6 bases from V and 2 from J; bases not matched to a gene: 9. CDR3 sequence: CASSTGGVVGNQPQHF. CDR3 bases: TGTGCCAGCAGCACAGGGGGTGTGGTAGGCAATCAGCCCCAGCATTTT.

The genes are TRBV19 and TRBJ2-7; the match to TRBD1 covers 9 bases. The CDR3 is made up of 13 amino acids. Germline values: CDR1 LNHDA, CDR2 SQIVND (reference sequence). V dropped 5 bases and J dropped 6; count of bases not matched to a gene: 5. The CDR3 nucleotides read TGTGCCAGTAGTCCGGGACAGGGTCCCGAGCAGTACTTC. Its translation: CASSPGQGPEQYF.

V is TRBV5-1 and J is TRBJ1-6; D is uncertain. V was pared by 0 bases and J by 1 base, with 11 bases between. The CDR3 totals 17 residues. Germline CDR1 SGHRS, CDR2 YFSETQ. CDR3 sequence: CASSLEASTSYNSPLHF. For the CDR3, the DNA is TGCGCCAGCAGCTTGGAGGCAAGTACGTCCTATAATTCACCCCTCCACTTT.

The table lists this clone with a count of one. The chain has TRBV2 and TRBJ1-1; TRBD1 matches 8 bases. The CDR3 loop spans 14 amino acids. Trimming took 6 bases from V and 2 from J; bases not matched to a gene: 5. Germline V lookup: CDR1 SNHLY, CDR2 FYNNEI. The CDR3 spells CASSFGQGNTEAFF. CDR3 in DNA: TGTGCCAGCAGCTTTGGACAGGGTAACACTGAAGCTTTCTTT.

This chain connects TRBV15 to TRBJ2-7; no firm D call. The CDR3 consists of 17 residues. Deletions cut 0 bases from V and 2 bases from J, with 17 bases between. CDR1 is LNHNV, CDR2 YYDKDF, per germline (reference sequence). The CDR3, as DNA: TGTGCCACCAGCAGAGATCCCCCGGTCGGAAGCCCCTACGAGCAGTACTTC. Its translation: CATSRDPPVGSPYEQYF.

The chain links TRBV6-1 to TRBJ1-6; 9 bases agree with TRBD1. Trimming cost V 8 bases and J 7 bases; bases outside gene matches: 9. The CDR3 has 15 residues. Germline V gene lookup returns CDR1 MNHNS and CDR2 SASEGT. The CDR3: CASYRDRGRNSPLHF. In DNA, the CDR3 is TGTGCCAGCTACCGCGACAGGGGGAGAAATTCACCCCTCCACTTT.

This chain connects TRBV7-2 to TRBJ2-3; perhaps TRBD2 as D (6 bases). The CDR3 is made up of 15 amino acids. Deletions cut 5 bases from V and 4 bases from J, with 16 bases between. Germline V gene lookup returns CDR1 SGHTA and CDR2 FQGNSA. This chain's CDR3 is CASSPFPRGADTQYF. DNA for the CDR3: TGTGCCAGCAGCCCATTTCCGCGGGGCGCAGATACGCAGTATTTT.

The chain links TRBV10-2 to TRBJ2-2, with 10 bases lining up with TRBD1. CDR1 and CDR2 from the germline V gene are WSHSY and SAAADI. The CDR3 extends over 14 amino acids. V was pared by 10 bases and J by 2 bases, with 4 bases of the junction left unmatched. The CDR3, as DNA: TGCGCCACCGGGACAGGGGTCAACACCGGGGAGCTGTTTTTT. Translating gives CATGTGVNTGELFF.